One and the same sample provided the 4 T cell receptor beta chains below, sequenced in a study of blood T cells in healthy people across ages. The use of a sample-barcoded 5' primer and a J-beta primer mix characterized a second PCR of roughly 7 to 11 cycles. TCRdb independently ran MiXCR on the 5' RACE reads; one entry per CDR3 protein. The sample lists 590,000 or so distinct CDR3 sequences, about 28% occurring once. Sequencing input: blood. The receptors originated from a woman over 75 in good health.

This clonotype was seen more than once but under ten times. V is TRBV11-2 and J is TRBJ1-1, with D possibly TRBD1 on 6 matching bases. The CDR3 is 14 residues long. V was shortened by 7 bases and J by 0 bases, with 12 bases between the two germline ends. Per germline, CDR1 SGHAT and CDR2 FQNNGV. In DNA form, the CDR3 reads TGTGCCAGCAACCCGGGACAATTGAACACTGAAGCTTTCTTT. Translation gives CASNPGQLNTEAFF.

This clonotype was seen many times. The chain couples TRBV5-1 to TRBJ2-7, with TRBD1 matching 9 bases. Losses at the gene ends were 4 bases for V and 2 bases for J; bases not matched to a gene: 4. CDR3 size: 14 residues. CDR1 SGHRS and CDR2 YFSETQ come from the germline V gene. DNA of the CDR3: TGCGCCAGCAGCCCGAGGACAGGGGCCTACGAGCAGTACTTC. Its translation: CASSPRTGAYEQYF.

The rearrangement links TRBV3-1 to TRBJ2-3; 9 bases map to TRBD2. Trimming at V came to 4 bases and at J to 0 bases, leaving 14 bases not matched to a gene. This CDR3 has 19 amino acids. The germline V gene has CDR1 LGHDT and CDR2 YNNKEL (reference sequence). The CDR3 DNA reads as TGTGCCAGCAGCCGTTTCGGGCGGGGGGGCCCGGGAAGCACAGATACGCAGTATTTT. It translates to CASSRFGRGGPGSTDTQYF.

This clonotype has at least ten counts. This chain links TRBV5-1 with TRBJ2-5; D is unclear. The CDR3 is 12 residues long. V was pared by 3 bases and J by 0 bases, with 3 bases between. Germline loops: CDR1 SGHRS, CDR2 YFSETQ. In nucleotides, the CDR3 is TGCGCCAGCAGCTACCACCAAGAGACCCAGTACTTC. Amino acid sequence: CASSYHQETQYF. The whole variable domain, filled in from reference TRBV5-1 and TRBJ2-5, reads KAGVTQTPRYLIKTRGQQVTLSCSPISGHRSVSWYQQTPGQGLQFLFEYFSETQRNKGNFPGRFSGRQFSNSRSEMNVSTLELGDSALYLCASSYHQETQYFGPGTRLLVL.